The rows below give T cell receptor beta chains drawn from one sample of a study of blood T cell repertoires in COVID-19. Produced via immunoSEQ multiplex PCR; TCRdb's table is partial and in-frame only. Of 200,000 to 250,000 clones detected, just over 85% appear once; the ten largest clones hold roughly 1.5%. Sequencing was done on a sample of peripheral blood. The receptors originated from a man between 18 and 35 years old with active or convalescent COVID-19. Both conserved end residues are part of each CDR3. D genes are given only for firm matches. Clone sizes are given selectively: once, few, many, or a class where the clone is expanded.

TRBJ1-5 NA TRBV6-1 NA TGTGCCAGCAGTGAAGGGTATGGGGCGCGGGGTCAGCCCCAGCATTTT CASSEGYGARGQPQHF
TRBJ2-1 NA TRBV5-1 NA TGCGCCAGCAGCTTAGAGGCCAGCGTCCCTGCCGATGAGCAGTTCTTC CASSLEASVPADEQFF
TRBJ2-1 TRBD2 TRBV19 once TGTGCCAGTACGACCGGGACTAGCGACGTGTGGGCAAATGAGCAGTTCTTC CASTTGTSDVWANEQFF
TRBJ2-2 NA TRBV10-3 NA TGTGCCATCAGTGAGTCTTTATCGGCACCAAATCGCGCAGCGTTAATTCCGGCGGAGCTGTTTTTT CAISESLSAPNRAALIPAELFF
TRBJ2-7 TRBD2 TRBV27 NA TGTGCCAGCAGTAGCGGGACCCAGGGCTACGAGCAGTACTTC CASSSGTQGYEQYF
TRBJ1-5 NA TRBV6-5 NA TGTGCCAGCAGCCAGGGTTACAATCAGCCCCAGCATTTT CASSQGYNQPQHF
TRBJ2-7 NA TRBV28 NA TGTGCCAGCAGTTCGGGGAGAGACGAGCAGTACTTC CASSSGRDEQYF
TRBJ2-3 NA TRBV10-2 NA TGCGCCAGCAGGAAGGGGACTTTCAACACAGATACGCAGTATTTT CASRKGTFNTDTQYF
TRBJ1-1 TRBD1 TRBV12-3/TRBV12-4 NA TGTGCCAGCAGTTTAGGACAGGGGGCGCAAGCTTTCTTT CASSLGQGAQAFF
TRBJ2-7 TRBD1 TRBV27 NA TGTGCCAGCAGTGTGGACAGGGCTACCTACGAGCAGTACTTC CASSVDRATYEQYF
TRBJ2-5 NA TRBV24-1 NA TGTGCCACCAGTGTGGGCGCAGGTCAAGAGACCCAGTACTTC CATSVGAGQETQYF
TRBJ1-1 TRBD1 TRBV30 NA TGTGCCTGGAGGGGGACAGGGAACGTGGCGACTGAAGCTTTCTTT CAWRGTGNVATEAFF
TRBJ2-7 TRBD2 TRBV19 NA TGTGCCAGTAGTATCTCAGCGGGAACGGGCGAGCAGTACTTC CASSISAGTGEQYF
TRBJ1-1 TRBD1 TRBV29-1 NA TGCAGCGCGAGACAGGGCGAAGCTTTCTTT CSARQGEAFF
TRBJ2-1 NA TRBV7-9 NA TGTGCCAGCAGACTAGTCGGGGCGGGGGAGCAGTTCTTC CASRLVGAGEQFF
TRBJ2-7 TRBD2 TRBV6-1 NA TGTGCCAGCAGTGAAAGGATTAGCGGGAGTCCCTACGAGCAGTACTTC CASSERISGSPYEQYF
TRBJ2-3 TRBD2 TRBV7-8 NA TGTGCCAGCAGCTTAGGGGACGGGAGGGCCTGGGACACAGATACGCAGTATTTT CASSLGDGRAWDTDTQYF
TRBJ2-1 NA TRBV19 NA TGTGCCAGTAGTGGCGGGGGCGGGAGCTACAATGAGCAGTTCTTC CASSGGGGSYNEQFF
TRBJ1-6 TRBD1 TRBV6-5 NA TGTGCCAGCTGTTTCGGGACAGGGGGCAATTCACCCCTCCACTTT CASCFGTGGNSPLHF
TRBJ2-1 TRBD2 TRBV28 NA TGTGCCAGCAGTTTACTCTCCGGGACTAGCGGGTACAATGAGCAGTTCTTC CASSLLSGTSGYNEQFF
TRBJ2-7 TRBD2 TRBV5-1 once TGCGCCAGCAGCTCTAGCGGGAGGGCCTACGAGCAGTACTTC CASSSSGRAYEQYF
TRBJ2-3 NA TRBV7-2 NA TGTGCCAGCAGCTTAGTTGCGGGACCCCCAGATACGCAGTATTTT CASSLVAGPPDTQYF
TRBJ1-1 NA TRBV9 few TGTGCCAGCAGCGTAGTCGGCGGGGGCAGGTCCCCCACTGAAGCTTTCTTT CASSVVGGGRSPTEAFF
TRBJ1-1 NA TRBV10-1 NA TGCGCCAGCAGTCCGGGAGGAGTCACTGAAGCTTTCTTT CASSPGGVTEAFF
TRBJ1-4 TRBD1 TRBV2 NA TGTGCCAGCAGTGTTGACAGGGTAAATAATGAAAAACTGTTTTTT CASSVDRVNNEKLFF
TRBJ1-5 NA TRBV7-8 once TGTGCCAGCAGCTTACCTGGGGGGAGCAATCAGCCCCAGCATTTT CASSLPGGSNQPQHF
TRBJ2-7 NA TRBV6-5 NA TGTGCCAGCAAGAGGGAGGGACAGGTCGGCTACGAGCAGTACTTC CASKREGQVGYEQYF
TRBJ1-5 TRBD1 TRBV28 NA TGTGCCAGCAGGGGCGGGACAGGGAGCAATCAGCCCCAGCATTTT CASRGGTGSNQPQHF
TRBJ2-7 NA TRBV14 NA TGTGCCAGCAGCCTCCTAGGGGTACTCGAGCAGTACTTC CASSLLGVLEQYF
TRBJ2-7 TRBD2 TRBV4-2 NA TGTGCCAGCAGCCAAGCCGGGGGGGGGTCTCTGGCCTACGAGCAGTACTTC CASSQAGGGSLAYEQYF
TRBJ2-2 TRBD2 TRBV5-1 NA TGCGCCAGCAGGAGGGGTCCGGGAGGCCCCGGGGAGCTGTTTTTT CASRRGPGGPGELFF
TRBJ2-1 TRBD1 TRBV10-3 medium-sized TGTGCCACGAAACTCAGGACAGGGGAAAACAATGAGCAGTTCTTC CATKLRTGENNEQFF
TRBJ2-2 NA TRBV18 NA TGTGCCAGCTCACCACCGGGGGGAACGAACACCGGGGAGCTGTTTTTT CASSPPGGTNTGELFF
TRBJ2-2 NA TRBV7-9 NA TGTGCCAGCAGCTCGGGGGAGAACACCGGGGAGCTGTTTTTT CASSSGENTGELFF
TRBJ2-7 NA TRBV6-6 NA TGTGCCAGCAGAGGCACAGGGATGGGCGAGCAGTACTTC CASRGTGMGEQYF
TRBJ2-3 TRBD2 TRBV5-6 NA TGTGCCAGCAGCACCCCGGCGGGGGAAGTCACAGATACGCAGTATTTT CASSTPAGEVTDTQYF
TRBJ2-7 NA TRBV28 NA TGTGCCAGCACCGCCTACGAGCAGTACTTC CASTAYEQYF
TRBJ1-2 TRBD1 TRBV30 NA TGTGCCTGGAGTGTAAGTTTGACAGGGGACGGCTACACCTTC CAWSVSLTGDGYTF
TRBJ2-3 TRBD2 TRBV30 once TGTGCCTGGACTAGCGGTAGCACAGATACGCAGTATTTT CAWTSGSTDTQYF
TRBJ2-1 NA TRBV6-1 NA TGTGCCAGCAGTGATCTAGACAGACCTACCTACAATGAGCAGTTCTTC CASSDLDRPTYNEQFF
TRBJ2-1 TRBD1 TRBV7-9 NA TGTGCCAGCAGCCGACCGGGACAGCGGTCTCTAAATGAGCAGTTCTTC CASSRPGQRSLNEQFF
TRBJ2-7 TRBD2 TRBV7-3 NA TGTGCCAGCAGCTTATGGGCTAGCGGGCCCTACGAGCAGTACTTC CASSLWASGPYEQYF
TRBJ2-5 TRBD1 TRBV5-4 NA TGTGCCAGCAGGCGAGACAGGGGGCGGGGGGAGACCCAGTACTTC CASRRDRGRGETQYF
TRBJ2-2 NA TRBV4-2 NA TGTGCCAGCAGCCAAGATGTCTCGCGGAACACCGGGGAGCTGTTTTTT CASSQDVSRNTGELFF
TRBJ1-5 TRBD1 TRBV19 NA TGTGCCAGTAGGGAGGGACAGGGGGCGCGGGGTCAGCCCCAGCATTTT CASREGQGARGQPQHF
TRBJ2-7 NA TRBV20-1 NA TGCAGTGCTAGTTATAAGCCCTACGAGCAGTACTTC CSASYKPYEQYF
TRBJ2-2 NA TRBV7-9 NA TGTGCCAGCGGGTTCGGGAGCGGTACCGGGGAGCTGTTTTTT CASGFGSGTGELFF
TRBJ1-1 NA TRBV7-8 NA TGTGCCAGCAGCTTAGGGGGCCTAATGAACACTGAAGCTTTCTTT CASSLGGLMNTEAFF
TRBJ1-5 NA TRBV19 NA TGTGCCAGTAGTGGCGGGGCTGGAAGCAATCAGCCCCAGCATTTT CASSGGAGSNQPQHF
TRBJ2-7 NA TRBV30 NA TGTGCCTGGAGTCAGACTGGCTACGAGCAGTACTTC CAWSQTGYEQYF
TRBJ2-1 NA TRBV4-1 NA TGCGCCAGCAGCCAAGATCCGTGGGGCGTAGGTGAGCAGTTCTTC CASSQDPWGVGEQFF
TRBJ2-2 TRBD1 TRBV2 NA TGTGCCAGCACTGGGGGACAGGGGCCAACCGGGGAGCTGTTTTTT CASTGGQGPTGELFF
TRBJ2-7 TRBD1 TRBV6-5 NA TGTGCCAGCGGCGAAACCGGGACAGCCTACGAGCAGTACTTC CASGETGTAYEQYF
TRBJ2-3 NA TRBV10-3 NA TGTGCCATCAGTGGGGGGTCTAGCGTACAACCAGATACGCAGTATTTT CAISGGSSVQPDTQYF
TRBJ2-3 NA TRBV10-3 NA TGTGCCATCACTGGGGACAGCGGGGGACCTAGCACAGATACGCAGTATTTT CAITGDSGGPSTDTQYF